The T cell receptor (beta chain) described here comes from a study of T cell responses to AZD1222 COVID-19 vaccine. Points from the study as a whole: Spike-specific TCR breadth and depth were elevated following two AZD1222 doses. Mapped onto spike, vaccine-associated CD4 TCRs spanned it and were dominant at 160-218 and 743-854. Nearly half of spike-specific TCRs reportedly target unmutated variant regions.

Profiled with immunoSEQ multiplex PCR; TCRdb holds only in-frame clones, not every one. The data show more than 150,000 clones, with roughly 94% seen just once and about 0.64% held by the top ten. Germline assignment: CDR1 SGHTA and CDR2 FQGNSA. Trimming removed 3 bases from V and 0 bases from J, with 9 bases in between. This CDR3 is built from 14 residues. Worth noting for this clone: What it binds is unknown.

This TCR derives from an adult in good health. This material consisted of peripheral blood, taken on day 0 of AZD1222 vaccination. The chain is built from TRBV7-2 and TRBJ2-7; D might be TRBD2 (5 bases). The CDR3 DNA reads as TGTGCCAGCAGCTTTTTAGCGCACTCCTACGAGCAGTACTTC. Amino acids: CASSFLAHSYEQYF. The variable domain in full, with the rest retrieved from reference TRBV7-2 and TRBJ2-7, is GAGVSQSPSNKVTEKGKDVELRCDPISGHTALYWYRQSLGQGLEFLIYFQGNSAPDKSGLPSDRFSAERTGGSVSTLTIQRTQQEDSAVYLCASSFLAHSYEQYFGPGTRLTVT.